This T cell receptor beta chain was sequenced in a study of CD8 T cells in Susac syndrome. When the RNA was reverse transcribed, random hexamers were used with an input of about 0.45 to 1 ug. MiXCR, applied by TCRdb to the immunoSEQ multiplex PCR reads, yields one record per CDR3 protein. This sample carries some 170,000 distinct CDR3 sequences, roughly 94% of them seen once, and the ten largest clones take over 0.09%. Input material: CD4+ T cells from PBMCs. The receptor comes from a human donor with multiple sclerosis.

In nucleotides, the CDR3 is TGTGCCAGTTCAAAGGACAGGGGGTATAATCAGCCCCAGCATTTT. Amino acid sequence: CASSKDRGYNQPQHF. The chain links TRBV6-1 to TRBJ1-5; TRBD1 agrees at 10 bases. The V gene's germline CDR1 is MNHNS and CDR2 SASEGT. The CDR3 covers 15 residues. Trimming at V came to 9 bases and at J to 4 bases, leaving 9 bases not matched to a gene.